The rows below give T cell receptor beta chains drawn from one sample of a study of blood T cell repertoires in COVID-19. Sequenced by immunoSEQ multiplex PCR; TCRdb stores in-frame clones only, minus some. The sample consists of a few hundred thousand clones, 85% of them appearing once. The specimen was PBMCs or T cells enriched from blood (not recorded which). The source is a woman aged 50 to 65 who had recovered from COVID-19. Both conserved end residues are part of each CDR3. Each record gives: clone size, J gene, V gene, D gene, CDR3 protein, CDR3 DNA. A D gene is named only where the DNA matches it firmly. Some rows mark clone size as missing; the rest say once, few, many or name a class of expanded clone.

- TRBJ1-1 TRBV19 - CASSILFRDMNTEAFF TGTGCCAGTAGTATACTTTTTAGGGACATGAACACTGAAGCTTTCTTT
- TRBJ1-1 TRBV28 TRBD1 CASKPTGGPNLMNTEAFF TGTGCCAGCAAACCCACAGGGGGCCCTAACCTAATGAACACTGAAGCTTTCTTT
- TRBJ2-1 TRBV28 - CASSSRSGEQFF TGTGCCAGCAGTTCCCGCAGCGGTGAGCAGTTCTTC
- TRBJ2-7 TRBV4-1 - CASSQTGTQNYEQYF TGCGCCAGCAGCCAGACCGGGACACAAAACTACGAGCAGTACTTC
- TRBJ2-5 TRBV10-2 TRBD2 CASSESTSGGLKTQYF TGCGCCAGCAGTGAGTCTACTAGCGGGGGCCTGAAGACCCAGTACTTC
- TRBJ1-2 TRBV4-1 TRBD1 CASSQTGMRGQGGGYTF TGCGCCAGCAGCCAGACCGGAATGCGCGGACAGGGTGGCGGCTACACCTTC
- TRBJ2-7 TRBV18 TRBD2 CASSALSGGRTYEQYF TGTGCCAGCTCGGCCCTTAGCGGGGGAAGGACCTACGAGCAGTACTTC
once TRBJ1-1 TRBV12-3/TRBV12-4 - CASTVARGTEAFF TGTGCCAGCACGGTGGCCCGGGGGACTGAAGCTTTCTTT
- TRBJ2-5 TRBV7-9 - CASSLGLDETQYF TGTGCCAGCAGCTTAGGACTAGATGAGACCCAGTACTTC
once TRBJ2-2 TRBV7-2 TRBD2 CASSEEGLQWATTGELFF TGTGCCAGCAGCGAGGAGGGACTACAATGGGCTACCACCGGGGAGCTGTTTTTT
- TRBJ1-2 TRBV20-1 - CSASLDSSYGYTF TGCAGTGCTAGTCTGGACAGCTCCTATGGCTACACCTTC
- TRBJ1-1 TRBV11-2 - CASLGGYGPNTEAFF TGTGCCAGCTTGGGAGGTTACGGGCCAAACACTGAAGCTTTCTTT
- TRBJ1-2 TRBV7-2 TRBD1 CASSLGGQGVYYGYTF TGTGCCAGCAGCTTAGGCGGACAGGGGGTTTACTATGGCTACACCTTC
- TRBJ2-5 TRBV18 TRBD2 CASSPTSGRPQETQYF TGTGCCAGCTCACCCACTAGCGGGAGGCCTCAAGAGACCCAGTACTTC
- TRBJ2-1 TRBV27 - CASSIGQFNEQFF TGTGCCAGCAGCATCGGACAGTTCAATGAGCAGTTCTTC
- TRBJ1-2 TRBV3-1/TRBV3-2 TRBD1 CASSFGTAYGYTF TGTGCCAGCAGCTTCGGGACAGCCTATGGCTACACCTTC
- TRBJ1-5 TRBV7-2 - CASSVEAGSNQPQHF TGTGCCAGCAGCGTAGAGGCAGGTAGCAATCAGCCCCAGCATTTT
- TRBJ2-1 TRBV29-1 - CSVAAGASYNEQFF TGCAGCGTTGCGGCGGGCGCTTCCTACAATGAGCAGTTCTTC
- TRBJ1-1 TRBV27 - CASSRMSGGTEAFF TGTGCCAGCAGCCGCATGAGTGGTGGCACTGAAGCTTTCTTT
- TRBJ2-1 TRBV5-1 TRBD2 CASSETSGVYNEQFF TGCGCCAGCAGCGAGACTAGCGGGGTTTACAATGAGCAGTTCTTC
- TRBJ1-2 TRBV5-4 TRBD1 CASSLGDRLNYGYTF TGTGCCAGCAGCTTGGGGGACAGGCTAAACTATGGCTACACCTTC
once TRBJ2-1 TRBV6-5 - CASRNHLSTRNEQFF TGTGCCAGCAGGAACCACCTAAGTACCCGCAATGAGCAGTTCTTC
- TRBJ1-6 TRBV28 - CASSDNDRPFGSPLHF TGTGCCAGCAGTGACAATGACAGACCATTTGGATCACCCCTCCACTTT
few TRBJ1-3 TRBV7-9 - CASSVSGLRDGNTIYF TGTGCCAGCAGCGTGTCGGGACTTCGGGACGGAAACACCATATATTTT
- TRBJ1-2 TRBV19 TRBD1 CASRLIRGLSYGYTF TGTGCCAGTAGACTCATCAGGGGGCTCTCCTATGGCTACACCTTC
few TRBJ1-1 TRBV30 TRBD1 CAWSAQGAGAFF TGTGCCTGGAGTGCACAGGGGGCCGGAGCTTTCTTT
few TRBJ2-1 TRBV6-2/TRBV6-3 - CASSARLGEWNEQFF TGTGCCAGCAGTGCCCGACTAGGGGAGTGGAATGAGCAGTTCTTC
once TRBJ1-2 TRBV28 TRBD1 CASSPFGTGVERGYTF TGTGCCAGCAGCCCCTTCGGGACAGGGGTGGAACGTGGCTACACCTTC
- TRBJ1-3 TRBV9 - CASSVTVSGNTIYF TGTGCCAGCAGCGTGACAGTCTCTGGAAACACCATATATTTT
- TRBJ1-6 TRBV6-5 - CASSRNRQVNSPLHF TGTGCCAGCAGCCGCAATCGACAGGTTAATTCACCCCTCCACTTT
- TRBJ1-5 TRBV19 - CASSIEGNQPQHF TGTGCCAGTAGTATTGAGGGTAATCAGCCCCAGCATTTT
- TRBJ2-2 TRBV9 - CASTQGGGTGLGELFF TGTGCCAGCACCCAGGGGGGCGGTACGGGGCTCGGGGAGCTGTTTTTT
- TRBJ2-3 TRBV19 TRBD2 CASSITGGITDTQYF TGTGCCAGTAGTATTACGGGAGGGATCACAGATACGCAGTATTTT
- TRBJ1-1 TRBV13 TRBD1 CASTKGGRASLNTEAFF TGTGCCAGTACCAAAGGGGGCAGGGCATCATTGAACACTGAAGCTTTCTTT
- TRBJ1-4 TRBV5-5 - CASKISPRGDSEKLFF TGTGCCAGCAAGATCTCCCCCAGGGGCGATAGTGAAAAACTGTTTTTT
- TRBJ2-7 TRBV2 TRBD1 CASEFLGQSYEQYF TGTGCCAGTGAATTTCTGGGACAGTCCTACGAGCAGTACTTC
once TRBJ1-2 TRBV5-4 TRBD1 CASSRDRGRVGYTF TGTGCCAGCAGCCGGGACAGGGGGCGCGTTGGCTACACCTTC
- TRBJ1-4 TRBV28 - CASSFAGRAKREKLFF TGTGCCAGCAGTTTTGCGGGGAGGGCAAAACGTGAAAAACTGTTTTTT
- TRBJ1-2 TRBV6-2/TRBV6-3 - CASSYSRALKYGYTF TGTGCCAGCAGTTACTCGAGAGCCCTTAAGTATGGCTACACCTTC
- TRBJ2-7 TRBV20-1 TRBD2 CSASLSGGTSYEQYF TGCAGTGCTAGTCTTAGCGGGGGGACCTCCTACGAGCAGTACTTC
- TRBJ1-1 TRBV7-8 - CASTSPTRGNTEAFF TGTGCCAGCACCTCCCCGACCCGGGGGAACACTGAAGCTTTCTTT
- TRBJ1-2 TRBV4-2 - CASSPGGLTNYGYTF TGTGCCAGCAGCCCGGGGGGCCTCACTAACTATGGCTACACCTTC
- TRBJ2-5 TRBV5-1 - CASTAGPERETQYF TGCGCCAGCACGGCGGGACCGGAGAGGGAGACCCAGTACTTC
few TRBJ2-5 TRBV6-5 TRBD1 CASSSTGGRETQYF TGTGCCAGCAGTTCGACAGGGGGCAGGGAGACCCAGTACTTC
- TRBJ2-5 TRBV5-1 TRBD2 CASSLGLAGDIEETQYF TGCGCCAGCAGCTTAGGACTAGCGGGAGACATCGAAGAGACCCAGTACTTC
- TRBJ1-1 TRBV18 - CASSQAAGNTEAFF TGTGCCAGCTCACAAGCTGCGGGGAACACTGAAGCTTTCTTT